This T cell receptor beta chain was documented in a study of control samples from healthy donors and cancer patients (dated by TCRdb to the early 2020s). Preparation of the library involved the immunoSEQ multiplex PCR assay. What TCRdb holds here is the immuneACCESS table cut down to in-frame rearrangements. Part of the clones is not present; checked against another copy, under half of the missing clones reflect an unresolved V gene, and the others are unexplained. In this sample the table shows over 200,000 clones, over 75% of which occur a single time. The ten largest clones take up roughly 13% of the sample. Points on this clone: Its recognized antigen is unknown. The input lacks base qualities; no much larger clone sits a single base away.

The germline V gene yields SGHVS for CDR1 and FQNEAQ for CDR2. Trimming takes 1 base from V and 6 bases from J, and the germline ends sit 12 bases apart. Taken from cysteine to phenylalanine, the CDR3 has 14 residues. Only the CDR3 DNA stays, 42 bases, in frame from base 1. The receptor was derived from a woman aged 60-75 years with lung cancer. Sequencing used PBMCs. Recombination linked TRBV7-8 to TRBJ1-2; the D segment could be TRBD1, given 6 matching bases. The CDR3: CASSLDRQANGYTF. The sequenced DNA is TGTGCCAGCAGCTTAGACCGACAGGCAAATGGCTACACCTTC. Beyond the CDR3, the reference TRBV7-8 and TRBJ1-2 genes provide the residues; the full variable domain reads: GAGVSQSPRYKVAKRGQDVALRCDPISGHVSLFWYQQALGQGPEFLTYFQNEAQLDKSGLPSDRFFAERPEGSVSTLKIQRTQQEDSAVYLCASSLDRQANGYTFGSGTRLTVV.